This T cell receptor beta chain was documented in a study of OX40 agonist ivuxolimab in advanced cancers. Study-level background: The mean age was approximately 60 years, ranging from about 20 to 79, with over 70% of participants male.

The germline CDR1 and CDR2 sequences are MNHNS and SASEGT. V lost 4 bases and J 0 bases, leaving 13 bases between the germline ends. The CDR3 has 15 amino acids. In the case of this clone: Antigen: not known.

Study conclusions and caveats: The work left the antigen specificity of expanded peripheral T cells undetermined.

TCRdb keeps only in-frame clones here, not all; method: immunoSEQ multiplex PCR. This sample has around 18,000 clones; around 85% occur once, and the top ten carry about 29%. The rearrangement joins TRBV6-1 to TRBJ2-7; D is perhaps TRBD2 (5 bases). This receptor was identified in an adult with an advanced solid tumor such as melanoma, head and neck, liver or kidney cancer. The source material was CD4+ or CD8+ T cells sorted from blood, sampled in a trial of the OX40 agonist ivuxolimab. Here the CDR3 DNA reads TGTGCCAGCAGTGCTGCCCCGGGGTTCTCCTACGAGCAGTACTTC. This encodes CASSAAPGFSYEQYF.